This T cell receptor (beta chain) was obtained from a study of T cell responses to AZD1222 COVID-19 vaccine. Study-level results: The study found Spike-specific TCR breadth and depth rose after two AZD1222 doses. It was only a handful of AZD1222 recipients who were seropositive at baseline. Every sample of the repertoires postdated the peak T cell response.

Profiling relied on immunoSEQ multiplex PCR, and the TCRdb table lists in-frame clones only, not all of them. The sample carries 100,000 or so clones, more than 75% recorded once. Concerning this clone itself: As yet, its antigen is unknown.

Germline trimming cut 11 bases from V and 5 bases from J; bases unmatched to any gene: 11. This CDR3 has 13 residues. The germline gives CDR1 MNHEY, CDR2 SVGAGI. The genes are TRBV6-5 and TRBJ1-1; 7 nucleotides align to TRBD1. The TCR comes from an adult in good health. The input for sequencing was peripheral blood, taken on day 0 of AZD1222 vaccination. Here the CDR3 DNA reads TGTGCCTCCACCAACAGGGGATCGACTGAAGCTTTCTTT. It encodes CASTNRGSTEAFF.